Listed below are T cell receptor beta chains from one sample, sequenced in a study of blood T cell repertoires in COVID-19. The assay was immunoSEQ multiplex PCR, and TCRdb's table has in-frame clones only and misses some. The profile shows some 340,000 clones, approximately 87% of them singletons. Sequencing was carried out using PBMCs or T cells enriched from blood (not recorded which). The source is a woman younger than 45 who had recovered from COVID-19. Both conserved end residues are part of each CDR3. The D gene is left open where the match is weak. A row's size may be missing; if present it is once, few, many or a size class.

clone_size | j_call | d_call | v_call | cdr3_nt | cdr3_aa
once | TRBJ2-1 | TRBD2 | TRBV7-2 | TGTGCCAGCAGCGTCATAGCGGGGGGCCACAATGAGCAGTTCTTC | CASSVIAGGHNEQFF
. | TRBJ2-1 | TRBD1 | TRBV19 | TGTGCCAGTAGTACACGACAGGGGGTTACTCCCTACAATGAGCAGTTCTTC | CASSTRQGVTPYNEQFF
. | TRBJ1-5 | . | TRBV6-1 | TGTGCCAGCAGTGAAGTGTCAGGGGATCAGCCCCAGCATTTT | CASSEVSGDQPQHF
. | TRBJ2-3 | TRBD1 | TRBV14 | TGTGCCAGCAGCCGGACCGGGACAGGGTCGACAGATACGCAGTATTTT | CASSRTGTGSTDTQYF
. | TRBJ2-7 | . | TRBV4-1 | TGCGCCAGCAGGGAGGTGGGCAGGGGTGGATACGAGCAGTACTTC | CASREVGRGGYEQYF
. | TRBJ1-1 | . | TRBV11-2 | TGTGCCACCCCTCGTGGGGGGGTTGGAGATACTGAAGCTTTCTTT | CATPRGGVGDTEAFF
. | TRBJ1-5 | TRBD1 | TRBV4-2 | TGTGCCAGCAGCCCATCTGGACAGGGTAGCAATCAGCCCCAGCATTTT | CASSPSGQGSNQPQHF
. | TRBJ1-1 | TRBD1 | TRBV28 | TGTGCCAGCAGTTTAACAGGGGGCACTGAAGCTTTCTTT | CASSLTGGTEAFF
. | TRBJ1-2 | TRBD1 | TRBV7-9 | TGTGCCAGCAGCCGAGTGGTAGGGGGCGGCTATGGCTACACCTTC | CASSRVVGGGYGYTF
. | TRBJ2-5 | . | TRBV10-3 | TGTGCCATCAGTGAGCCTCTAGCTGGTGAGACCCAGTACTTC | CAISEPLAGETQYF
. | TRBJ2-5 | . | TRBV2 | TGTGCCAGCAGTGATAGGGGGACCTCGGCCCAGGAGACCCAGTACTTC | CASSDRGTSAQETQYF
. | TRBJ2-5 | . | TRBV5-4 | TGTGCCAGCAGCTTGGCCGGCGTAGTCGGGGGCCAAGAGACCCAGTACTTC | CASSLAGVVGGQETQYF
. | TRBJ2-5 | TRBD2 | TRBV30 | TGTGCCTGGAGTGTACTAGCGGGGGACCAAGAGACCCAGTACTTC | CAWSVLAGDQETQYF
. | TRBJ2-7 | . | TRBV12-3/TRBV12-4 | TGTGCCTCGGTCCGAAGGGACACCTACGAGCAGTACTTC | CASVRRDTYEQYF
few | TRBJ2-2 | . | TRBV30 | TGTGCCTGGAGGCCTCCTATCAGGGCGAACACCGGGGAGCTGTTTTTT | CAWRPPIRANTGELFF
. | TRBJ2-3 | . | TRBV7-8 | TGTGCCAGCAGCTTAATTCGGGACTTCCGCACAGATACGCAGTATTTT | CASSLIRDFRTDTQYF
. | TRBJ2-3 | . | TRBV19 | TGTGCCAGTAGCCATCCCCCCGGGGTGCCGCGACGGAGCACAGATACGCAGTATTTT | CASSHPPGVPRRSTDTQYF
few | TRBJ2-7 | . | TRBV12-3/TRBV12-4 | TGTGCCAGCAGCCAGGGGATCACCGAGCAGTACTTC | CASSQGITEQYF
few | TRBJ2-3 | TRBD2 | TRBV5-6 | TGTGCCAGCAGCTCCTTGACTAGCGGGGGGGCCATAGATACGCAGTATTTT | CASSSLTSGGAIDTQYF
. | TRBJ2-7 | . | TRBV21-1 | TGTGCCAGCAGCCCAGGAGGTTCCTACGAGCAGTACTTC | CASSPGGSYEQYF
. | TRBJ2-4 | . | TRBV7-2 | TGTGCCAGCAGCTCTCTACTAGCCAAAAACATTCAGTACTTC | CASSSLLAKNIQYF
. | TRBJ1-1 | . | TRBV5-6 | TGTGCCAGCAGCTTGGGTTATACGACAGCCGGAACTGAAGCTTTCTTT | CASSLGYTTAGTEAFF
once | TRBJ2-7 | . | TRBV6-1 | TGTGCCAGCAGTGACCCGAGGGCAGGGGCCTACGAGCAGTACTTC | CASSDPRAGAYEQYF
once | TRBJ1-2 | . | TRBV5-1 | TGCGCCAGCAGCACGGGCGGGGCAGAACCCTATGGCTACACCTTC | CASSTGGAEPYGYTF
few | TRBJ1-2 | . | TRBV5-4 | TGTGCCAGCAGGGCCTCCGGGGTTAATGTGATTGGCTACACCTTC | CASRASGVNVIGYTF
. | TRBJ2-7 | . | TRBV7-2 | TGTGCCAGCAGCCCAGACAGAATCTTCGAGCAGTACTTC | CASSPDRIFEQYF
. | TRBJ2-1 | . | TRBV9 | TGTGCCAGCAGCGCAGGCGGGGTGTACTACAATGAGCAGTTCTTC | CASSAGGVYYNEQFF
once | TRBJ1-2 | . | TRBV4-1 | TGCGCCAGCAGCCTCGGGGCGGGGACGGATGGCTACACCTTC | CASSLGAGTDGYTF
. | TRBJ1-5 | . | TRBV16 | TGTGCCAGCAGCTCCGACAGTCATAGCAATCAGCCCCAGCATTTT | CASSSDSHSNQPQHF
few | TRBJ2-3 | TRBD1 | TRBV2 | TGTGCCAGCAGCCAGGACAGGGGGCGCGATACGCAGTATTTT | CASSQDRGRDTQYF
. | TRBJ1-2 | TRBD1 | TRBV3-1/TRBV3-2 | TGTGCCAGCAGCCCGACAGGGGGCTATGGCTACACCTTC | CASSPTGGYGYTF
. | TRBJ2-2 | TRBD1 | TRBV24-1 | TGTGCCACCAGTGTTCCTCGGACAGGGGTGAACACCGGGGAGCTGTTTTTT | CATSVPRTGVNTGELFF
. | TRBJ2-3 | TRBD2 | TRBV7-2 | TGTGCCAGCAGCCACCGAGCGGGGGGAACAGATACGCAGTATTTT | CASSHRAGGTDTQYF
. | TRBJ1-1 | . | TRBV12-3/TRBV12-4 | TGTGCCAGCAGTTACGAGGTCACTGAAGCTTTCTTT | CASSYEVTEAFF
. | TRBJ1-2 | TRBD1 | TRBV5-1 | TGCGCCAGCAGCTTGAGACAGGGGGCCGGTGGCTACACCTTC | CASSLRQGAGGYTF
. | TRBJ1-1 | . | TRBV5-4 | TGTGCCAGCAGCTTAGCCTTGAACACTGAAGCTTTCTTT | CASSLALNTEAFF
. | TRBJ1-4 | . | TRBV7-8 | TGTGCCAGCAGCTTTACCAGGTTATGGTTCGAAAAACTGTTTTTT | CASSFTRLWFEKLFF
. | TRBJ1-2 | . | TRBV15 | TGTGCCACCAGCAGAGGGGCGGGGGATGGCTACACCTTC | CATSRGAGDGYTF
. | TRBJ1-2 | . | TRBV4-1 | TGCGCCAGCAGCCAAACATACACGCTGGGCTACTATGGCTACACCTTC | CASSQTYTLGYYGYTF
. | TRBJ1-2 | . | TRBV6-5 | TGTGCCAGCAGTTACCGGGGGGGCTCCCCAAACTATGGCTACACCTTC | CASSYRGGSPNYGYTF